The 2 T cell receptor beta chains presented below share a single source sample, sequenced in a study of control samples from healthy donors and cancer patients. This table comes from immunoSEQ multiplex PCR, and its TCRdb copy is limited to in-frame clones, with some not included. The sample gives roughly 63,000 clones, around 90% of which show up once; 1.7% is in the top ten. Sequencing used PBMCs. Receptors were obtained from a man aged 40-49 years with colorectal cancer.

The chain joins TRBV6-2 or TRBV6-3 to TRBJ1-1, with D uncertain. The CDR3 runs to 16 residues. The germline V and J ends were trimmed by 2 bases and 4 bases, with 17 bases remaining between them. Germline assignment: CDR1 MNHEY and CDR2 SVGEGT. CDR3 sequence (DNA): TGTGCCAGCAGTTACCATCTCCGGGCCTCGACCACTGAAGCTTTCTTT. As protein: CASSYHLRASTTEAFF.

The V gene is TRBV2, the J gene TRBJ1-5; TRBD1 matches 10 bases. This CDR3 contains 15 residues. In germline, CDR1 is SNHLY, CDR2 FYNNEI. Trimming at V came to 5 bases and at J to 7 bases, leaving 8 bases not matched to a gene. The CDR3 DNA reads TGTGCCAGCAGTACCGGGACAGGGGCTGGGCAGCCCCAGCATTTT. This codes for CASSTGTGAGQPQHF.